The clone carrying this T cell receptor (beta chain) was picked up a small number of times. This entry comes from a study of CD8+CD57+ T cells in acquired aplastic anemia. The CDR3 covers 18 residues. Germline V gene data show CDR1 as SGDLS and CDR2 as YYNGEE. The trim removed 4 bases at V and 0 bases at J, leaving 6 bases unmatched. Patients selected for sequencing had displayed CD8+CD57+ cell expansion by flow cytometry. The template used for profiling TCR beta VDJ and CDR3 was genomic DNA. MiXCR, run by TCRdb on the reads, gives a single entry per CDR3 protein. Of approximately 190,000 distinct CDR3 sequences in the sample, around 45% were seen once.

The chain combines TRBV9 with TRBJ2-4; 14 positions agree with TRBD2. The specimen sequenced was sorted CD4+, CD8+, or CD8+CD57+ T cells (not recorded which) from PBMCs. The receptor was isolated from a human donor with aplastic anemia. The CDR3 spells CASSSGTSGSLAKNIQYF. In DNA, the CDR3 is TGTGCCAGCAGCTCCGGGACTAGCGGGAGTTTAGCCAAAAACATTCAGTACTTC.